These T cell receptor beta chains were read from a single sample in a study of blood T cell repertoires in COVID-19. Only in-frame clones appear in the TCRdb table, and some are missing; sequencing was by immunoSEQ multiplex PCR. This table holds hundreds of thousands of clones, about 86% found once. What was sequenced was peripheral blood. The receptors here all came from an elderly man with acute or convalescent COVID-19. CDR3s include the opening cysteine and the closing phenylalanine or tryptophan. The D gene is left open where the match is weak.

CDR3aa: CATSDFIPGQGDSNQPQHF; CDR3nt: TGTGCCACCAGTGATTTTATCCCGGGACAGGGTGATAGCAATCAGCCCCAGCATTTT; len: 19; v_gene: TRBV24-1; d_gene: TRBD1; j_gene: TRBJ1-5
CDR3aa: CATNRDRGHNEQFF; CDR3nt: TGTGCCACCAACCGGGACAGGGGCCACAATGAGCAGTTCTTC; len: 14; v_gene: TRBV7-9; d_gene: TRBD1; j_gene: TRBJ2-1
CDR3aa: CASRGQNQPQHF; CDR3nt: TGTGCCAGCAGGGGACAGAATCAGCCCCAGCATTTT; len: 12; v_gene: TRBV6-5; d_gene: TRBD1; j_gene: TRBJ1-5
CDR3aa: CASSPLASGELFF; CDR3nt: TGTGCCAGCAGTCCTCTAGCTTCCGGGGAGCTGTTTTTT; len: 13; v_gene: TRBV4-2; d_gene: NA; j_gene: TRBJ2-2
CDR3aa: CASSYLGLANPNTGELFF; CDR3nt: TGTGCCAGCAGTTACTTGGGACTAGCAAATCCGAACACCGGGGAGCTGTTTTTT; len: 18; v_gene: TRBV6-2/TRBV6-3; d_gene: TRBD2; j_gene: TRBJ2-2
CDR3aa: CASRRDRDRGPAFF; CDR3nt: TGTGCCAGCAGGAGAGACCGGGACAGGGGACCAGCTTTCTTT; len: 14; v_gene: TRBV6-5; d_gene: TRBD1; j_gene: TRBJ1-1
CDR3aa: CASSLTNVEQFF; CDR3nt: TGTGCCAGCAGCCTAACGAACGTTGAGCAGTTCTTC; len: 12; v_gene: TRBV12-3/TRBV12-4; d_gene: NA; j_gene: TRBJ2-1
CDR3aa: CASSLDRDAYEQYF; CDR3nt: TGTGCCAGCAGCCTGGACAGGGACGCTTACGAGCAGTACTTC; len: 14; v_gene: TRBV5-4; d_gene: TRBD1; j_gene: TRBJ2-7
CDR3aa: CASSRTLSNQPQHF; CDR3nt: TGTGCCAGCAGCAGGACACTTAGCAATCAGCCCCAGCATTTT; len: 14; v_gene: TRBV6-5; d_gene: NA; j_gene: TRBJ1-5
CDR3aa: CASSLFRGYDQPQHF; CDR3nt: TGTGCCAGCAGTTTATTCAGAGGTTACGATCAGCCCCAGCATTTT; len: 15; v_gene: TRBV28; d_gene: NA; j_gene: TRBJ1-5
CDR3aa: CASSPGQGAQETQYF; CDR3nt: TGTGCCAGCTCACCCGGACAGGGGGCACAAGAGACCCAGTACTTC; len: 15; v_gene: TRBV18; d_gene: TRBD1; j_gene: TRBJ2-5
CDR3aa: CASSYVGVRELFF; CDR3nt: TGTGCCAGCAGTTACGTCGGGGTCCGGGAACTGTTTTTT; len: 13; v_gene: TRBV6-5; d_gene: NA; j_gene: TRBJ1-4